Here is one T cell receptor beta chain with its context. The data belong to a study of spatial heterogeneity in lung cancer. Germline-derived CDR1 and CDR2 are SGDLS and YYNGEE. Trimming took 5 bases from V and 7 from J; bases not matched to a gene: 8. This CDR3 has 14 residues. The time point was: sample taken at primary tumor resection. TCRdb redid the calling of the 5' RACE reads with MiXCR, one entry per CDR3 protein. The profile covers roughly 39,000 distinct CDR3 sequences, with 6% to 8% appearing a single time and around 30% taken by the ten largest. V gene TRBV9 combines with J gene TRBJ2-3, with 9 nucleotides matching TRBD2. The source was PBMCs, collected at surgery. The receptor was derived from a male donor with early-stage non-small cell lung cancer. The CDR3 sequence: CASSRRGGSHTQYF. The CDR3 DNA sequence: TGTGCCAGCAGTAGGCGGGGGGGAAGTCATACGCAGTATTTT.